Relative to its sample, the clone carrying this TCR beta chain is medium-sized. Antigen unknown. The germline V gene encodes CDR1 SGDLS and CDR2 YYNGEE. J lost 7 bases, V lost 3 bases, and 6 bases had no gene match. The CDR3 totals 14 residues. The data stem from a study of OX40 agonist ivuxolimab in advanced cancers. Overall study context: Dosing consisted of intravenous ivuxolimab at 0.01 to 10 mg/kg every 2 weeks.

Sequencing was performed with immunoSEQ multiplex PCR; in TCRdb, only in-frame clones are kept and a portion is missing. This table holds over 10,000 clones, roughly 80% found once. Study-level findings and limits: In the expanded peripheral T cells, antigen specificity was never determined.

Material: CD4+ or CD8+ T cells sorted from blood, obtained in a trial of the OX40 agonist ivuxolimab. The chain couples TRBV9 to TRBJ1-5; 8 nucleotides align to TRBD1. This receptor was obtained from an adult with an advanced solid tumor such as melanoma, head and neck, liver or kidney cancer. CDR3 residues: CASSAQGAAQPQHF. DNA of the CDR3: TGTGCCAGCAGCGCCCAGGGGGCAGCCCAGCCCCAGCATTTT.